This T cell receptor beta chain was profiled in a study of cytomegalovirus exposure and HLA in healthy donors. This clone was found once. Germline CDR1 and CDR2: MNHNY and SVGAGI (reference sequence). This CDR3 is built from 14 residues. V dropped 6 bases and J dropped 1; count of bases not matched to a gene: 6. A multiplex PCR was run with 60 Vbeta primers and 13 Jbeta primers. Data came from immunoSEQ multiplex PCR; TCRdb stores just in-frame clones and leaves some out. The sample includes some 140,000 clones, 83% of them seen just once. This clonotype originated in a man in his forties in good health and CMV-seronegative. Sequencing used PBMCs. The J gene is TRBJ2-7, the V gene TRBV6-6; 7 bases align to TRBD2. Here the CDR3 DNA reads TGTGCCAGCAGCTCCCGGGGGGATTCCTACGAGCAGTACTTC. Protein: CASSSRGDSYEQYF.